What follows are 16 T cell receptor beta chains derived from one specimen sequenced in a study of breast tumors, draining lymph nodes, adjacent tissues. Samples came from axillary lymph nodes draining the breast cancer. From the multiplex PCR reads, TCRdb called clonotypes with MiXCR, one entry per CDR3 protein. Found here are 170,000 or so distinct CDR3 sequences, 30% to 35% of them singletons; the top ten hold 3.5% to 4.5%. Sequences were obtained from axillary lymph node tissue. These receptor sequences come from a female donor with breast cancer. Some clones in this sample may be carry-over from other donors' samples.

The gene calls are TRBV12-3 or TRBV12-4 and TRBJ2-4; maybe TRBD1 (5 bases). The V gene lost 4 bases and the J gene lost 0 bases, with 10 bases spanning the gap. The CDR3 spans 15 residues. CDR3 protein: CASSCIGVAKNIQYF. The CDR3 DNA is TGTGCCAGCAGTTGCATAGGGGTAGCCAAAAACATTCAGTACTTC.

In its sample, this clonotype was seen many times. The V gene is TRBV10-2, the J gene TRBJ2-1, with 10 bases identical to TRBD2. The CDR3 runs to 16 residues. After removal of 0 bases from V and 9 bases from J, the junction contained 8 bases not matched to a gene. Germline V gene sequence: CDR1 WSHSY, CDR2 SAAADI. CDR3 nucleotide sequence: TGCGCCAGCAGTGAGTCGGTGAGCGGGAGGGCGGGTGAGCAGTTCTTC. Translating it yields CASSESVSGRAGEQFF.

This clonotype was recorded many times. The V gene is TRBV7-6, the J gene TRBJ2-7; D is perhaps TRBD2 (5 bases). The length of the CDR3 is 12 residues. Germline CDR1 is SGHVS and CDR2 is FNYEAQ. The germline V and J ends were trimmed by 4 bases and 5 bases, with 9 bases remaining between them. CDR3 DNA sequence: TGTGCCAGCAGCTCAGGAGGTCACGAGCAGTACTTC. This gives the protein CASSSGGHEQYF.

This clonotype was seen more than once but under ten times. The DNA of the CDR3 is TGTGCCAGCAGCTTGGATCCCACAGATACGCAGTATTTT. Translated, it gives CASSLDPTDTQYF. V and J are TRBV5-4 and TRBJ2-3; D is unclear. Deletions cut 0 bases from V and 2 bases from J, with 4 bases between. CDR1 SGHNT and CDR2 YYREEE come from the germline V gene (reference sequence). The CDR3 length is 13 residues.

This clonotype has just a few counts. With a much larger clone just one base away, this may be a read error. The chain couples TRBV20-1 to TRBJ2-1; the D gene could be TRBD1 or TRBD2 (6 bases each). From germline, CDR1 is DFQATT and CDR2 SNEGSKA (reference sequence). There are 14 residues in the CDR3. The CDR3 here is CSAGGKQGYTEQFF. The CDR3 nucleotides read TGCAGTGCCGGGGGCAAGCAGGGTTACACTGAGCAGTTCTTC.

At least ten counts were recorded for this clonotype. The chain has TRBV11-2 and TRBJ2-5; maybe TRBD1 (6 bases). This CDR3 contains 15 residues. Germline V gives CDR1 SGHAT, CDR2 FQNNGV. V was cut by 3 bases and J by 2 bases, with 13 bases left in between. CDR3 protein: CASSLWNREQETQYF. In nucleotides, the CDR3 is TGTGCCAGCAGCTTGTGGAACAGGGAGCAAGAGACCCAGTACTTC.

The table lists this clonotype with a count of one. The chain uses TRBV13 and TRBJ2-2; 8 bases map to TRBD1. The ends lost 0 bases at V and 1 base at J; junction bases unmatched: 7. Germline V gives CDR1 PRHDT, CDR2 FYEKMQ (reference sequence). This CDR3 has 18 amino acids. In DNA, the CDR3 is TGTGCCAGCAGCTTAGGGACAGGGGTCCCCTTGAACACCGGGGAGCTGTTTTTT. Translated, it gives CASSLGTGVPLNTGELFF.

The chain joins TRBV6-4 to TRBJ1-5; maybe TRBD1 (6 bases). CDR1 and CDR2 (germline): MRHNA, SNTAGT. The CDR3 contains 14 residues. Trimming removed 6 bases at V and 10 bases at J, with 19 bases between. CDR3 in amino acids: CASRGHSGRGPQHF. Written as DNA, the CDR3 is TGTGCCAGCAGGGGACATAGCGGGAGGGGCCCCCAGCATTTT.

In DNA, the CDR3 is TGTGCCAGCAGTTTCGGCCTAGCAGATACGCAGTATTTT. It codes for CASSFGLADTQYF. The chain couples TRBV6-2 or TRBV6-3 to TRBJ2-3, with D uncertain. This CDR3 region has 13 residues. Between the trimmed V and J ends, which lost 4 bases and 4 bases, there was a span of 9 bases. Germline values: CDR1 MNHEY, CDR2 SVGEGT.

This clonotype was detected ten times or more. The rearrangement uses TRBV19 and TRBJ1-2; D call uncertain. CDR1 is LNHDA and CDR2 is SQIVND in the germline V gene (reference sequence). This CDR3 contains 13 residues. V lost 6 bases and J lost 1, with 9 bases in between. CDR3 sequence: CASRMVGNYGYTF. The CDR3 DNA sequence: TGTGCCAGTAGAATGGTCGGTAACTATGGCTACACCTTC.

A word on this clonotype: An end of the junction differs from the germline gene, which may be a read error. The chain joins TRBV4-2 to TRBJ2-3, with TRBD1 as a possible D gene (5 bases). The CDR3 covers 14 residues. Germline V gene sequence: CDR1 LGHNA, CDR2 YNFKEQ. CDR3 coding DNA: TGTGCCAGCAGCCCTGGCGGAGACACAGGTACGCAGTATTTT. It yields the protein CASSPGGDTGTQYF.

The chain carries TRBV5-1 and TRBJ2-1; 8 bases are shared with TRBD1. This CDR3 is built from 14 residues. Unmatched junction bases numbered 5, after V lost 4 bases and J lost 5 bases. Germline loops: CDR1 SGHRS, CDR2 YFSETQ. The CDR3 protein is CASSGGTGNNEQFF. The CDR3 bases are TGCGCCAGCAGCGGGGGGACAGGAAACAATGAGCAGTTCTTC.

This clonotype has ten or more counts. The V and J genes are TRBV6-6 and TRBJ1-3, with D perhaps TRBD1 (5 bases). CDR1 and CDR2 from the germline V gene are MNHNY and SVGAGI (reference sequence). The CDR3 contains 15 residues. The V gene lost 2 bases and the J gene lost 0 bases, with 8 bases spanning the gap. CDR3 nucleotide sequence: TGTGCCAGCAGTTACAGGGGCCTCTCTGGAAACACCATATATTTT. It translates to CASSYRGLSGNTIYF.

The gene calls are TRBV7-6 and TRBJ2-5, with 8 bases fitting TRBD2. CDR3 size: 16 residues. In germline, CDR1 is SGHVS, CDR2 FNYEAQ. V shed 0 bases and J 3 bases; nucleotides not matched to a gene: 6. CDR3 sequence: CASSLALTGGKETQYF. The CDR3 bases are TGTGCCAGCAGCTTAGCGCTAACGGGGGGGAAAGAGACCCAGTACTTC.

This clonotype was counted at least ten times. The V call is TRBV7-6, the J call TRBJ2-5; no clear D gene. The germline V gene has CDR1 SGHVS and CDR2 FNYEAQ. The CDR3 spans 13 residues. The germline V and J ends were trimmed by 5 bases and 5 bases, with 12 bases remaining between them. The CDR3 DNA reads as TGTGCCAGCAGCCGAGGAGCTCAGGAGACCCAGTACTTC. This translates into CASSRGAQETQYF. Drawing the rest from reference TRBV7-6 and TRBJ2-5, the complete variable domain is GAGVSQSPRYKVTKRGQDVALRCDPISGHVSLYWYRQALGQGPEFLTYFNYEAQQDKSGLPNDRFSAERPEGSISTLTIQRTEQRDSAMYRCASSRGAQETQYFGPGTRLLVL.

The genes are TRBV6-1 and TRBJ1-3; D unresolved. CDR3 length equals 14 residues. The V and J ends lost 2 bases and 4 bases respectively, with 9 bases between them. Germline V gives CDR1 MNHNS, CDR2 SASEGT. The CDR3 loop is CASSEITWGNTIYF. Here the CDR3 DNA reads TGTGCCAGCAGTGAAATTACGTGGGGAAACACCATATATTTT.